This is a list of T cell receptor beta chains from one sample in a study of shared clonotypes between healthy human individuals. Repertoires were generated with immunoSEQ multiplex PCR, while TCRdb's copy carries only in-frame clones and drops some. The sample consists of about 800,000 clones, about 96% of them appearing once. The sample comprised naive CD8+ T cells sorted from blood. These receptors came from a man aged 30 to 45 in good health. The CDR3 runs from the conserved cysteine through the conserved F or W. The order of the fields is J gene, V gene, clone size, D gene, CDR3 length, CDR3 DNA, CDR3 protein. D genes are given only for firm matches. Part of the rows lack a size; the others show once, few, many or a class for expanded clones.

>TRBJ2-1|TRBV5-1|-|TRBD2|13
TGCGCCAGCCGCTTAGCGGGAGGGCTCGAGCAGTTCTTC
CASRLAGGLEQFF
>TRBJ2-1|TRBV7-9|-|-|17
TGTGCCAGCAGCTTACCCTTTACAGGGACCTCCTACAATGAGCAGTTCTTC
CASSLPFTGTSYNEQFF
>TRBJ2-1|TRBV9|-|-|15
TGTGCCAGCAGCGCGGAGGGGTCCAAATCGGATGAGCAGTTCTTC
CASSAEGSKSDEQFF
>TRBJ2-7|TRBV5-6|-|-|12
TGTGCCAGTGCAGACAGCTCCTACGAGCAGTACTTC
CASADSSYEQYF
>TRBJ1-1|TRBV15|few|-|15
TGTGCCACCAGCAAAGAACCCCTTATGAACACTGAAGCTTTCTTT
CATSKEPLMNTEAFF
>TRBJ2-7|TRBV7-9|-|-|16
TGTGCCAGCAGCTTAAGGACACCGTCCCTGAGCTACGAGCAGTACTTC
CASSLRTPSLSYEQYF
>TRBJ2-1|TRBV11-2|-|-|18
TGTGCCAGCAGCTTAGTCCCCCTCGCGGAAAGCTCCTACAATGAGCAGTTCTTC
CASSLVPLAESSYNEQFF
>TRBJ1-1|TRBV13|-|-|15
TGTGCCAGCAGCTCACGGGGACCTATGAACACTGAAGCTTTCTTT
CASSSRGPMNTEAFF
>TRBJ2-1|TRBV29-1|-|TRBD2|16
TGCAGCGTTGAGGTCCCGGGAGCGGGAGGGCCCCATGAGCAGTTCTTC
CSVEVPGAGGPHEQFF
>TRBJ2-4|TRBV19|-|-|14
TGTGCCAGTAGTATTGACAATTATGAAAACATTCAGTACTTC
CASSIDNYENIQYF
>TRBJ1-4|TRBV10-3|-|TRBD1|15
TGTGCCATCAGTGGGGACAGCGTAGATAATGAAAAACTGTTTTTT
CAISGDSVDNEKLFF
>TRBJ2-7|TRBV27|-|TRBD2|15
TGTGCCAGCAGAGAGTTAGCGGGAATGGTCGGCGAGCAGTACTTC
CASRELAGMVGEQYF
>TRBJ1-1|TRBV7-6|-|-|13
TGTGCCAGCAGCTTACTGCAGGGTACTGAAGCTTTCTTT
CASSLLQGTEAFF
>TRBJ2-5|TRBV29-1|-|TRBD1|14
TGCAGCGCTGTGGACAGGGTCATTTACGAGACCCAGTACTTC
CSAVDRVIYETQYF
>TRBJ2-7|TRBV29-1|-|-|15
TGCAGCGTTGGGTCCGGCCAGGGGATCTCCTACGAGCAGTACTTC
CSVGSGQGISYEQYF
>TRBJ2-1|TRBV14|-|TRBD2|17
TGTGCCAGCAGCCTACGAGGGACTAGCGGGAGATACAATGAGCAGTTCTTC
CASSLRGTSGRYNEQFF
>TRBJ2-7|TRBV4-3|-|TRBD2|16
TGCGCCAGCAGCCAAGATCGGGGGGGAGCAACCTACGAGCAGTACTTC
CASSQDRGGATYEQYF
>TRBJ2-7|TRBV5-6|once|-|14
TGTGCCAGCAGCTTGGCGCCAGACTCCTACGAGCAGTACTTC
CASSLAPDSYEQYF
>TRBJ2-7|TRBV7-3|-|-|14
TGTGCCAGCAGCTTAGGCGGCGGCTCCTACGAGCAGTACTTC
CASSLGGGSYEQYF
>TRBJ1-1|TRBV19|-|-|14
TGTGCCAGTAGTATAGTCACGCCGAACACTGAAGCTTTCTTT
CASSIVTPNTEAFF
>TRBJ2-5|TRBV5-4|-|-|15
TGTGCCAGCAGCCTACTAGGGGGAGGCGGGGAGACCCAGTACTTC
CASSLLGGGGETQYF
>TRBJ2-2|TRBV27|-|TRBD2|18
TGTGCCAGCAGTTTACTCCAGGTAGCGGGAGATGAAGGCGGGGAGCTGTTTTTT
CASSLLQVAGDEGGELFF
>TRBJ1-5|TRBV7-2|-|-|12
TGTGCCAGCAGCTTAGAATTTGGGGAGCGGCATTTT
CASSLEFGERHF